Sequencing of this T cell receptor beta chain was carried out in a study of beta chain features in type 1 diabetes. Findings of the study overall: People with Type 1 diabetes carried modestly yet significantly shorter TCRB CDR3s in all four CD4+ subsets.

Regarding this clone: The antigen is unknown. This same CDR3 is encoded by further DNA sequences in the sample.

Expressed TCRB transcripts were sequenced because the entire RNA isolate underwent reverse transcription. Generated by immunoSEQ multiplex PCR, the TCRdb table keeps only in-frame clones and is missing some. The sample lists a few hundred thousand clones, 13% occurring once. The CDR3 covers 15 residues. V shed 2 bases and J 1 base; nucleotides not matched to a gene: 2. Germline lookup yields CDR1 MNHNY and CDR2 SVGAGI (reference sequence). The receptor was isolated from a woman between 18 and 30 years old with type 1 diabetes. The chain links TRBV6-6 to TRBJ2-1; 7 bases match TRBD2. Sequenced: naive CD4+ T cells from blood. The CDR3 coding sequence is TGTGCCAGCAGTTACGGGGGGGGGTCCTACAATGAGCAGTTCTTC. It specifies CASSYGGGSYNEQFF.